This is a list of T cell receptor beta chains from one sample in a study of shared clonotypes between healthy human individuals. Generated by immunoSEQ multiplex PCR, the TCRdb table keeps only in-frame clones and is missing some. The table includes 550,000 to 800,000 clones, roughly 88% detected once. The sequenced material came from memory CD8+ T cells from PBMCs. These receptors all stem from a man younger than 35 in good health. Some clones in this sample may be carry-over from other donors' samples. CDR3s include the opening cysteine and the closing phenylalanine or tryptophan. D genes are given only for firm matches. Clone size is shown for a subset of rows, as once, few, many or a class of expanded clone.

D gene	clone size	J gene	V gene	CDR3 DNA	CDR3 protein
NA	NA	TRBJ1-3	TRBV28	TGTGCCAGCAGGCTGGCGGGGTCGTGGGGGGACACCATATATTTT	CASRLAGSWGDTIYF
NA	NA	TRBJ1-2	TRBV27	TGTGCCAGCAGTGCATACAACACTCCTGGCTACACCTTC	CASSAYNTPGYTF
NA	NA	TRBJ1-5	TRBV13	TGTGCCAGCAGCTTAGGCCTAAATAGCAATCAGCCCCAGCATTTT	CASSLGLNSNQPQHF
TRBD1	NA	TRBJ1-1	TRBV4-3	TGCGCCAGCAGTACTCGGGCAGGGGGGAACACTGAAGCTTTCTTT	CASSTRAGGNTEAFF
NA	NA	TRBJ2-7	TRBV2	TGTGCCAGCTTAAAAGGGTACGAGCAGTACTTC	CASLKGYEQYF
NA	NA	TRBJ2-3	TRBV5-6	TGTGCCAGCAGCTTCGTTCGAGATACGCAGTATTTT	CASSFVRDTQYF
NA	once	TRBJ1-1	TRBV9	TGTGCCAGCAGCGTAGGGACAACTGAAGCTTTCTTT	CASSVGTTEAFF
TRBD1	NA	TRBJ1-2	TRBV10-3	TGTGCCGTCTGGGACAGGGAAAAAACGAACGAGGATGGCTACACCTTC	CAVWDREKTNEDGYTF
NA	once	TRBJ2-7	TRBV7-8	TGTGCCAGCAGCTTTGCCGGAGGGTCGGGGGAATCCTACGAGCAGTACTTC	CASSFAGGSGESYEQYF
NA	once	TRBJ1-3	TRBV7-9	TGTGCCAGCAGCTTAGCGTCGGGCCGTGGAAACACCATATATTTT	CASSLASGRGNTIYF
NA	NA	TRBJ2-7	TRBV5-6	TGTGCCAGCAGCGCCGGGGTGACAGAGACCTACGAGCAGTACTTC	CASSAGVTETYEQYF
NA	NA	TRBJ1-5	TRBV28	TGTGCCAGCAGTTTTGAGGGCCAGGGAAGGGACGAGCCCCAGCATTTT	CASSFEGQGRDEPQHF
NA	NA	TRBJ1-5	TRBV28	TGTGCCAGCAGCCCCACAGAATATAGCAATCAGCCCCAGCATTTT	CASSPTEYSNQPQHF
NA	NA	TRBJ2-7	TRBV5-6	TGTGCCAGCAGCCCTGGGGCAGGGCACTACGAGCAGTACTTC	CASSPGAGHYEQYF
NA	NA	TRBJ2-7	TRBV5-1	TGCGCCAGCAGCCCCGTTGACGGGGGCCCGTACGAGCAGTACTTC	CASSPVDGGPYEQYF
NA	NA	TRBJ1-4	TRBV9	TGTGCCAGCAGCGTAACCGACGACCGACTGCCGGGAAAACTGTTTTTT	CASSVTDDRLPGKLFF
NA	NA	TRBJ2-3	TRBV6-5	TGTGCCAGCAGTTACTCCTGGCAGATCACAGATACGCAGTATTTT	CASSYSWQITDTQYF
NA	few	TRBJ1-1	TRBV5-1	TGCGCCAGCAGCTTGGAAAGGAGGACTGAAGCTTTCTTT	CASSLERRTEAFF
NA	NA	TRBJ2-7	TRBV10-3	TGTGCCATCAGTGAGCTGGGGCCTCCCTACGAGCAGTACTTC	CAISELGPPYEQYF
NA	NA	TRBJ2-7	TRBV7-8	TGTGCCAGCAGCCCAACCACGGTCGTCTCCGTCTACGAGCAGTACTTC	CASSPTTVVSVYEQYF
TRBD1	NA	TRBJ2-7	TRBV15	TGTGCCACCGAACTGTACAGGGGGTCCTACGAGCAGTACTTC	CATELYRGSYEQYF
NA	NA	TRBJ1-1	TRBV28	TGTGCCAGCAGTCAGTTCACAGGGAACACTGAAGCTTTCTTT	CASSQFTGNTEAFF
TRBD2	NA	TRBJ2-3	TRBV7-3	TGTGCCAGCAGCCCGGGCGGGAGCGATACGCAGTATTTT	CASSPGGSDTQYF
NA	NA	TRBJ2-7	TRBV28	TGTGCCAGCAGTTTGTCGATTAGCTCCTACGAGCAGTACTTC	CASSLSISSYEQYF
NA	NA	TRBJ2-4	TRBV14	TGTGCCAGCAGCCAACAGGGGACCGAGAACTCGGTTCAGTACTTC	CASSQQGTENSVQYF
NA	once	TRBJ2-3	TRBV27	TGTGCCAGCAGTTTAGAACACTTTAGCACAGATACGCAGTATTTT	CASSLEHFSTDTQYF
NA	NA	TRBJ1-2	TRBV5-5	TGTGCCAGCAGCTTGGAGGTAGCTTTGGGCTATGGCTACACCTTC	CASSLEVALGYGYTF
TRBD1	NA	TRBJ2-1	TRBV7-9	TGTGCCAGCAGCTCTAGAACAGGGGACGACTACAATGAGCAGTTCTTC	CASSSRTGDDYNEQFF
NA	NA	TRBJ1-4	TRBV9	TGTGCCAGCAGCTCACAAAGTCGCCTGTTTTTT	CASSSQSRLFF
NA	NA	TRBJ1-5	TRBV6-7	TGTGCCAGCAGTTGCAGTAAGGGGGTCGGCAATCAGCCCCAGCATTTT	CASSCSKGVGNQPQHF
NA	NA	TRBJ2-7	TRBV6-5	TGTGCCAGCAGTTACGGACCGGGGCTAACCTACGAGCAGTACTTC	CASSYGPGLTYEQYF
TRBD1	NA	TRBJ2-7	TRBV7-2	TGTGCCAGCAGGGACAGGGACGGAACCTACGAGCAGTACTTC	CASRDRDGTYEQYF
TRBD2	NA	TRBJ2-1	TRBV9	TGTGCCAGCAGCCCACGCGCGGGGGGCTCCTACAATGAGCAGTTCTTC	CASSPRAGGSYNEQFF
NA	NA	TRBJ2-7	TRBV11-1	TGTGCCAGCAGCGACAGGACCTCCTACGAGCAGTACTTC	CASSDRTSYEQYF
NA	NA	TRBJ2-5	TRBV7-3	TGTGCCAGCAGCTTAACCCTAGGGGTCCAAGAGACCCAGTACTTC	CASSLTLGVQETQYF
TRBD2	NA	TRBJ2-1	TRBV5-6	TGTGCCAGCAGGGGGGAGCGGGAGAATGGTGAGCAGTTCTTC	CASRGERENGEQFF
TRBD1	once	TRBJ2-7	TRBV7-9	TGTGCCAGCAGCTTAGAAGATGGACAGGGGGTCTACGAGCAGTACTTC	CASSLEDGQGVYEQYF
NA	NA	TRBJ1-5	TRBV6-5	TGTGCCAGCAGTTACACGGGGACGGGTCAGCCCCAGCATTTT	CASSYTGTGQPQHF
NA	NA	TRBJ2-6	TRBV5-6	TGTGCCAGCAGCTTGTTGGATGGGGCCAACGTCCTGACTTTC	CASSLLDGANVLTF
NA	many	TRBJ2-7	TRBV27	TGTGCCAGCAGTTTTGATAACAGGGATGAGCAGTACTTC	CASSFDNRDEQYF
NA	NA	TRBJ1-5	TRBV27	TGTGCCAGCAGGAGAGGTGGCAGGGCCCGCGATCAGCCCCAGCATTTT	CASRRGGRARDQPQHF
TRBD1	NA	TRBJ2-7	TRBV28	TGTGCCAGCAGTTCCGGACAGGGGCCCTACGAGCAGTACTTC	CASSSGQGPYEQYF
NA	few	TRBJ1-2	TRBV7-9	TGTGCCAGCAGACCTCTAGGGGAGGGTGGCTACACCTTC	CASRPLGEGGYTF
TRBD1	NA	TRBJ1-1	TRBV5-1	TGCGCCAGCAGCTCCCGGACAGGGACTGAAGCTTTCTTT	CASSSRTGTEAFF
NA	NA	TRBJ2-2	TRBV7-8	TGTGCCAGCAGCTCCCTAACTTTGGGCGGAGCCGGGGAGCTGTTTTTT	CASSSLTLGGAGELFF
NA	NA	TRBJ2-5	TRBV2	TGTGCCAGCAGGATGAAAGAGGAAGAGACCCAGTACTTC	CASRMKEEETQYF
NA	NA	TRBJ2-1	TRBV11-2	TGTGCCAGCAGCACCGGACAGAGTTCGACTTACAATGAGCAGTTCTTC	CASSTGQSSTYNEQFF
TRBD1	NA	TRBJ2-1	TRBV4-3	TGCGCCAGCAGCCAGGGGACAGGGTTATACAATGAGCAGTTCTTC	CASSQGTGLYNEQFF
NA	NA	TRBJ1-2	TRBV10-3	TGTGCCATCAGTGAAGGCAACTATGGCTACACCTTC	CAISEGNYGYTF
TRBD1	NA	TRBJ1-4	TRBV19	TGTGCCAGTAGTCTGGGGTCCGGGACAGTCAATGAAAAACTGTTTTTT	CASSLGSGTVNEKLFF
NA	few	TRBJ2-2	TRBV2	TGTGCCAGCCAGGACAGAGGTAGCACCGGGGAGCTGTTTTTT	CASQDRGSTGELFF